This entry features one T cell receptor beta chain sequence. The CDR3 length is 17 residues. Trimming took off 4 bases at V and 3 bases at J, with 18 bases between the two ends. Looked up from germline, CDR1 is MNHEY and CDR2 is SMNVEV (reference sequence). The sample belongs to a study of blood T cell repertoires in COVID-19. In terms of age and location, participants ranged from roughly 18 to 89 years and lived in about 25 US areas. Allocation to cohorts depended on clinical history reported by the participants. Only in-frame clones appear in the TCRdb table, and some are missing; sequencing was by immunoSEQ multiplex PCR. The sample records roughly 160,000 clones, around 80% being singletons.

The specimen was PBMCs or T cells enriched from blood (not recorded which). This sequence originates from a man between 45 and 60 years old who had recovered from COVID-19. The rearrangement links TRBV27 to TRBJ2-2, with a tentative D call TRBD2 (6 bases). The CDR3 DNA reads TGTGCCAGCAGTTATCGATTAGGAGGAGGGTACACCGGGGAGCTGTTTTTT. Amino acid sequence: CASSYRLGGGYTGELFF.